This T cell receptor (beta chain) derives from a study of blood T cells in healthy people across ages (dated by TCRdb to about 2015). Study-level background: Template switching captured roughly one uniquely barcoded TCR beta cDNA molecule per two T cells in model experiments. Using deep sequencing normalized with unique cDNA molecular identifiers, the study measured how TCR beta repertoire diversity changes with age. The donors were split into four age groups: young (average around 15 years), middle-aged (39), aged (roughly 60) and long-lived (under 90). Donors of different ages were randomly distributed across sequencing lanes to avoid experimental bias. The study analyzed two additional independent replicas of 1 million unique cDNA reads from the same blood draw for two donors, one aged 18 to 30 and one aged 80 or older. Study-wide findings and limitations: The CMV infection status of donors was not known, potentially confounding age-related changes in expanded clonotypes. Bulk unsorted PBMC profiling prevented conclusive comparison of naive and antigen-experienced compartments. Estimates of total diversity based on one million sequenced T cells were considered lower bounds and underestimates. The percentage of naive T cells measured by flow cytometry correlated strongly with observed TCR beta diversity. Compared with the aged group, the long-lived group had more naive CD4+ T cells, fewer expanded clones and increased TCR diversity, suggesting age selection. Observed TCR beta diversity per million T cells fell roughly linearly with age, and a significant reduction was already apparent by age roughly 40.

Libraries were made using 5' RACE. Data came from an Illumina HiSeq 2500. A second PCR of 7 to 11 cycles was performed with a sample-barcoded 5' primer and a J-beta primer mix. Each TCR beta cDNA molecule received a unique molecular identifier from a template-switch 5' adaptor carrying 12 random nucleotides. Each sample yielded at least 2.5 million CDR3-containing paired-end reads. The Mint cDNA synthesis kit, primed by a TRBC-specific oligonucleotide, was used to synthesize first-strand cDNA from all RNA. Following uracil-DNA glycosylase treatment, all cDNA underwent a first 18-cycle PCR with the universal primers M1SS and BC2_uni_R. Under the source paper's analysis protocol: For normalization, 1 million high-quality reads were randomly selected from each sample, with every read carrying a distinct molecular identifier. Reads with shared molecular identifiers were discarded instead of being binned into consensus sequences. MiTCR, with a Q25 quality threshold and the strictest error-elimination algorithm, was used for CDR3 identification, clonotype clustering and error correction. A nonparametric unseen species model with Euler transformation was used to estimate a lower bound on total TCR beta diversity. TCRdb reworked the public reads: Q25 trimming with fastp, MiXCR clone assembly, productive beta chains retained. Rows matching on CDR3 protein sequence are summarized as one entry with the most common DNA and genes. The V and J calls were not made by the authors but by TCRdb's processing. Across this sample there are 650,000 to 1,000,000 distinct CDR3 sequences, with around 36% seen only once. Approximately 12% of the sample is taken by the ten largest.

The approximately 40 donors, aged about 6 to 100 years, were systemically healthy Caucasian individuals from Russia. Around 10 milliliters of peripheral blood were drawn from each donor into EDTA-treated Vacutainer tubes. Ficoll-Paque density-gradient centrifugation was used to isolate PBMCs, with at least 6.5 million per sample. Total RNA, at least 6 micrograms per sample, was extracted from PBMCs with Trizol reagent. For every donor, an aliquot of PBMCs went through flow cytometry to measure the percentages of naive CD45RAhigh/CD27high T cells. As for this clonotype: Its antigen is still unknown. The input lacks base qualities; no much larger clone sits a single base away.

CDR1 GTSNPN and CDR2 SVGIG are derived from the germline V gene (reference sequence). Inclusive of the bounding cysteine and phenylalanine, the CDR3 is 11 residues long. Just CDR3 DNA is preserved here, 33 bases in frame from base 1. V is pared back by 3 bases and J by 7 bases, with 9 bases lying between the germline termini. The sample was blood. The rearranged chain carries TRBV30 and TRBJ2-5; no D gene can be assigned with confidence. This clonotype was sampled from a man aged 18 to 30 in good health. CDR3 protein: CAWSGMGTQYF. The sequenced DNA is TGTGCCTGGAGCGGCATGGGGACCCAGTACTTC.